These T cell receptor beta chains were read from a single sample in a study of shared clonotypes between healthy human individuals. TCRdb's copy holds only in-frame clones and misses some; the assay was immunoSEQ multiplex PCR. The repertoire has hundreds of thousands of clones, around four fifths of them found once; the top ten carry under 2%. The sample was memory CD4+ T cells sorted from blood. Source of these receptors: a woman between 25 and 40 years old in good health. Each CDR3 is given with its conserved first and last residue. D genes are given only for firm matches. A clone size is listed for some rows: how often the clone was seen (once, few, many), or a class if it is expanded.

.	TRBJ1-5	.	13	TRBV6-6	CASSYSILEPQHF	TGTGCCAGCAGTTACTCGATCCTGGAGCCCCAGCATTTT
.	TRBJ2-3	.	14	TRBV7-3	CASSPQGGTDTQYF	TGTGCCAGCAGTCCACAGGGGGGGACAGATACGCAGTATTTT
TRBD2	TRBJ2-6	.	19	TRBV5-8	CASSAGLAFRLAGANVLTF	TGTGCCAGCAGCGCGGGACTAGCGTTTAGACTGGCTGGGGCCAACGTCCTGACTTTC
TRBD1	TRBJ1-5	few	16	TRBV7-7	CASSLEGTGFLQPQHF	TGTGCCAGCAGCTTAGAAGGGACAGGGTTCCTTCAGCCCCAGCATTTT
TRBD1	TRBJ2-3	.	16	TRBV19	CASSIRTGTSTDTQYF	TGTGCCAGTAGTATCCGGACAGGCACGAGCACAGATACGCAGTATTTT
TRBD1	TRBJ2-1	.	14	TRBV2	CASSRDRGQYEQFF	TGTGCCAGCAGCCGGGACAGGGGTCAGTATGAGCAGTTCTTC
TRBD2	TRBJ2-1	.	15	TRBV5-4	CASSPAGGAYNEQFF	TGTGCCAGCAGCCCAGCGGGAGGGGCATACAATGAGCAGTTCTTC
TRBD2	TRBJ2-5	.	18	TRBV5-1	CASSHTSGLAGGKETQYF	TGCGCCAGCAGCCACACCTCGGGACTAGCGGGAGGAAAAGAGACCCAGTACTTC
.	TRBJ2-7	.	15	TRBV11-3	CASSLDSSRAYEQYF	TGTGCCAGCAGCCTCGATAGCTCTCGAGCCTACGAGCAGTACTTC
TRBD2	TRBJ2-7	.	15	TRBV18	CASSPGGRVRLEQYF	TGTGCCAGCTCACCGGGCGGGAGGGTAAGGCTCGAGCAGTACTTC
.	TRBJ2-3	.	16	TRBV5-1	CASSIGSTASTDTQYF	TGCGCCAGCAGCATCGGATCGACGGCTAGCACAGATACGCAGTATTTT
.	TRBJ1-4	.	14	TRBV5-1	CASRQGGSNEKLFF	TGCGCCAGCAGGCAGGGAGGTTCTAATGAAAAACTGTTTTTT
.	TRBJ2-7	few	16	TRBV4-2	CASSQVYEGVGHEQYF	TGTGCCAGCAGCCAAGTGTACGAGGGAGTAGGCCACGAGCAGTACTTC
.	TRBJ2-3	once	13	TRBV2	CASSGGSGNTQYF	TGTGCCAGCAGTGGAGGGAGTGGAAATACGCAGTATTTT
TRBD1	TRBJ2-1	few	15	TRBV6-6	CASSFPGQGANEQFF	TGTGCCAGCAGCTTTCCGGGACAGGGGGCCAATGAGCAGTTCTTC
.	TRBJ1-1	once	11	TRBV20-1	CSGQLNTEAFF	TGCAGTGGACAGCTGAACACTGAAGCTTTCTTT
TRBD2	TRBJ2-1	.	16	TRBV5-1	CASSPPGLAGGNEQFF	TGCGCCAGCAGCCCGCCCGGACTAGCGGGGGGGAATGAGCAGTTCTTC
.	TRBJ1-4	.	17	TRBV6-1	CASSEPLPGLGNEKLFF	TGTGCCAGCAGTGAACCCCTTCCGGGACTAGGGAATGAAAAACTGTTTTTT
.	TRBJ2-3	once	12	TRBV29-1	CSVAGDTDTQYF	TGCAGCGTTGCTGGGGACACAGATACGCAGTATTTT
.	TRBJ2-7	few	14	TRBV5-4	CASSLDSGRYEQYF	TGTGCCAGCAGCTTGGATTCAGGGAGGTACGAGCAGTACTTC
.	TRBJ2-7	.	14	TRBV28	CASSSGTSPYEQYF	TGTGCCAGCAGTTCAGGGACATCTCCTTACGAGCAGTACTTC
.	TRBJ2-2	.	13	TRBV28	CASRYRLVSELFF	TGTGCCAGCAGGTACAGACTAGTTTCGGAGCTGTTTTTT
TRBD2	TRBJ2-5	.	14	TRBV6-1	CASSVASGGETQYF	TGTGCCAGCAGTGTGGCTAGCGGGGGAGAGACCCAGTACTTC
.	TRBJ2-3	.	14	TRBV29-1	CSALGATSTDTQYF	TGCAGCGCCCTCGGGGCCACAAGCACAGATACGCAGTATTTT
TRBD1	TRBJ1-1	.	15	TRBV5-1	CASSPDRGYRTEAFF	TGCGCCAGCAGCCCGGACAGGGGTTATCGGACTGAAGCTTTCTTT
.	TRBJ2-7	.	17	TRBV6-1	CASSAGTPTDRSYEQYF	TGTGCCAGCAGTGCCGGGACTCCTACCGACCGCTCCTACGAGCAGTACTTC
.	TRBJ1-1	.	12	TRBV29-1	CSVHGQFTEAFF	TGCAGCGTCCATGGACAGTTCACTGAAGCTTTCTTT
TRBD1	TRBJ1-2	.	18	TRBV19	CASSIRISGGEVDYGYTF	TGTGCCAGTAGTATTCGGATTTCAGGGGGCGAAGTGGACTATGGCTACACCTTC
TRBD2	TRBJ2-1	.	15	TRBV6-5	CASSYGSGAYNEQFF	TGTGCCAGCAGTTACGGTAGCGGGGCCTACAATGAGCAGTTCTTC
.	TRBJ2-1	.	15	TRBV18	CASSPLPSSGNEQFF	TGTGCCAGCTCACCACTACCTAGTTCGGGTAATGAGCAGTTCTTC
TRBD1	TRBJ2-1	.	15	TRBV28	CASSFSGQDYNEQFF	TGTGCCAGCAGTTTTTCGGGACAGGATTACAATGAGCAGTTCTTC
.	TRBJ1-2	.	15	TRBV29-1	CSVEKVEITVYGYTF	TGCAGCGTTGAAAAGGTTGAAATTACGGTGTATGGCTACACCTTC
TRBD2	TRBJ2-3	.	16	TRBV7-9	CASSLEGGTSGYTQYF	TGTGCCAGCAGCTTAGAGGGGGGGACTAGCGGCTATACGCAGTATTTT
TRBD2	TRBJ2-1	.	14	TRBV7-9	CASSSRTSGNEQFF	TGTGCCAGCAGCTCTCGGACTAGCGGCAATGAGCAGTTCTTC
.	TRBJ1-5	.	13	TRBV7-9	CASSLQRDQPQHF	TGTGCCAGCAGCTTACAGCGAGATCAGCCCCAGCATTTT
.	TRBJ2-7	.	14	TRBV7-2	CASSLGREAYEQYF	TGTGCCAGCAGCTTAGGCAGGGAGGCCTACGAGCAGTACTTC
TRBD2	TRBJ2-7	.	16	TRBV27	CASSGLLAGGPGEQYF	TGTGCCAGCAGTGGGCTACTAGCGGGAGGGCCGGGAGAGCAGTACTTC
.	TRBJ2-3	.	15	TRBV18	CASSPPGLGADTQYF	TGTGCCAGCTCACCACCGGGACTGGGGGCAGATACGCAGTATTTT